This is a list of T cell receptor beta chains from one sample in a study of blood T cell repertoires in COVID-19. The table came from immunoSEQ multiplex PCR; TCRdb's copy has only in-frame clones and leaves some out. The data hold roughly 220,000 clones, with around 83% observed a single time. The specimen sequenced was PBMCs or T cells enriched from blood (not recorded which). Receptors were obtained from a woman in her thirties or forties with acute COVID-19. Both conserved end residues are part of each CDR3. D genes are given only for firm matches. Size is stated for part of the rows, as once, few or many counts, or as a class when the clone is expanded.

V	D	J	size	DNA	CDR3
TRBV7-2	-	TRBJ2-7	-	TGTGCCAGCAGCCCCTACCGGACAGCCTACGAGCAGTACTTC	CASSPYRTAYEQYF
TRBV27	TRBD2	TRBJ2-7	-	TGTGCCAGCAGTCAGGGACTAGCGGGGCCTTTCTACGAGCAGTACTTC	CASSQGLAGPFYEQYF
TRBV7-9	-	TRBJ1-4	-	TGTGCCAGCAGCTTAGGGTTCGGGGGGCCGAATGAAAAACTGTTTTTT	CASSLGFGGPNEKLFF
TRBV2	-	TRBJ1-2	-	TGTGCCAGCAGTGAAGAGCGGAACTATGGCTACACCTTC	CASSEERNYGYTF
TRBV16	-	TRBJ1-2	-	TGTGCCAGCAGCCAATCGACAGTTGGCTACACCTTC	CASSQSTVGYTF
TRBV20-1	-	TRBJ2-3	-	TGCAGTGCTAGTGACCAGAGCACAGATACGCAGTATTTT	CSASDQSTDTQYF
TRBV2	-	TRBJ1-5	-	TGTGCCAGCAGTGAAATAGAGGTCCCAGTTCAGCCCCAGCATTTT	CASSEIEVPVQPQHF
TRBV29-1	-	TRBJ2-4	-	TGCAGCGTTGAACCACAGGAAAACATTCAGTACTTC	CSVEPQENIQYF
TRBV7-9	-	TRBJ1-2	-	TGTGCCAGCAGCTTAGAACGGGGTTCTGGTGGCTACACCTTC	CASSLERGSGGYTF
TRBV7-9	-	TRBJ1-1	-	TGTGCCAGCAGCTTAGGAGGAGGGAACACTGAAGCTTTCTTT	CASSLGGGNTEAFF
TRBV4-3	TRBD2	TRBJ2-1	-	TGCGCCAGCAGCCAACAGAGCGGGGGGGCACTCTTTTTAGGTGAGCAGTTCTTC	CASSQQSGGALFLGEQFF
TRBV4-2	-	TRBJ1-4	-	TGTGCCAGCAGCCAAGATCTACAGGGTAATGAAAAACTGTTTTTT	CASSQDLQGNEKLFF
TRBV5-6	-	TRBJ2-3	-	TGTGCCAGCAGCAGGCGGACAGACTACACAGATACGCAGTATTTT	CASSRRTDYTDTQYF
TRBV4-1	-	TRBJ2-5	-	TGCGCCAGTTCCACCGGTTTGCAGGGGTCCCAAGAGACCCAGTACTTC	CASSTGLQGSQETQYF
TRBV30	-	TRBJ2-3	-	TGTGCCTGGAGTGTGGGTAGGGCGACTACCACAGATACGCAGTATTTT	CAWSVGRATTTDTQYF
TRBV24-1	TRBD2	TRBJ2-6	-	TGTGCCACCTCCCCCGCCGCGGGGGCTGGGGCCAACGTCCTGACTTTC	CATSPAAGAGANVLTF
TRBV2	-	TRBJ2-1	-	TGTGCCAGCAGTGAATGGGGGGAAGGTGAGCAGTTCTTC	CASSEWGEGEQFF
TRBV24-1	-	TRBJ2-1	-	TGTGCCACCAGTGATTTAGACAGCTACAATGAGCAGTTCTTC	CATSDLDSYNEQFF
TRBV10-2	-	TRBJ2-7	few	TGCGCCAGCACGTCTCACTCGCGAGGCGAGCAGTACTTC	CASTSHSRGEQYF
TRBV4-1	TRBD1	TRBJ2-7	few	TGCGCCAGCAGCCACCCCGGACAGGTTCAGTACTTC	CASSHPGQVQYF
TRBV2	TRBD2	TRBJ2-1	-	TGTGCCAGCATCCCAAGGGCGGCTAGCGGGAGCAGCGAGCAGTTCTTC	CASIPRAASGSSEQFF
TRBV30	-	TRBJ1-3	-	TGTGCCTGGAGTGTTGGCCCGACATCCGGAAACACCATATATTTT	CAWSVGPTSGNTIYF
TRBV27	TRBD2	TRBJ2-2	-	TGTGCCAGCAGTTCAGGACTAGCGGGATACACCGGGGAGCTGTTTTTT	CASSSGLAGYTGELFF
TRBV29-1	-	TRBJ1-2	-	TGCAGCGTTGAGCAGGGTGGCGGCTACACCTTC	CSVEQGGGYTF